This T cell receptor beta chain was recorded in a study of regulatory T cells in long-lasting Graves disease. This clonotype was observed a handful of times. Regarding time point: newly diagnosed GD, antithyroid drugs for less than 3 months. Scientists built the TCR library using RNA that was extracted from PBMCs. Arm-PCR of CDR3 regions and iRepertoire HTBI primers were used to build TCR beta libraries. TCRdb fed the multiplex PCR reads into MiXCR, producing one record per CDR3 protein. The repertoire includes fewer than 500,000 distinct CDR3 sequences, roughly 17% of them detected once, and 12% sits in the top ten. V shed 5 bases, J shed 9 bases, and the junction held 8 bases outside the gene matches. CDR3 size: 12 residues. Germline-derived CDR1 and CDR2 are SQVTM and ANQGSEA. The same data also went into a second study, on T cells in Graves' hyperthyroidism and ophthalmopathy. This second report adds: HTBI primers drove first-round RT-PCR of the TCR CDR3.

This specimen consisted of peripheral blood mononuclear cells (PBMCs), obtained at new diagnosis, from a patient treated with antithyroid drugs. The origin of this receptor is a man aged 35 to 55 with Graves disease. This chain links TRBV29-1 with TRBJ2-5; TRBD2 matches 8 bases. The CDR3 loop is CSVRGGGEAQYF. CDR3 DNA sequence: TGCAGCGTTCGGGGGGGGGGCGAGGCCCAGTACTTC.